A selection of T cell receptor beta chains follows, all from one sample in a study of blood T cell repertoires in COVID-19. Only in-frame clones appear in the TCRdb table, and some are missing; sequencing was by immunoSEQ multiplex PCR. Of 75,000 to 100,000 clones in the sample, approximately 90% were seen once. The source material was peripheral blood. The source of these receptors is a human donor in a cohort sampled during active COVID-19. CDR3s include the opening cysteine and the closing phenylalanine or tryptophan. Fields, in order: V gene, CDR3 protein.

TRBV6-5,CASHLLAGEVYEQFF
TRBV5-4,CASSFRQGNTEAFF
TRBV4-1,CASLKESKRGGPSPSGNEYF
TRBV5-1,CASSLGLLAGEGGELFF
TRBV9,CASSVAQAPDTQYF
TRBV6-2/TRBV6-3,CASSYSSTGTGSNSPLHF
TRBV2,CASSEGQGVTGELFF
TRBV7-9,CASSSGLAGVETQYF
TRBV7-2,CASSFQGEQETQYF
TRBV4-3,CASSQVAGGPHEQFF
TRBV5-1,CASSLSGGAYEQFF
TRBV7-3,CASSLNAGPRGETQYF
TRBV19,CASSMRSESTQYF
TRBV7-9,CASSQGQGGLNEKLFF
TRBV19,CASSTGLAGGRANTDTQYF
TRBV7-9,CASSRAGYEQYF
TRBV16,CASAAPYKTANTGELFF
TRBV13,CASSSDQTSGANVLTF
TRBV3-1/TRBV3-2,CASSQDQAGQATYEQYF
TRBV7-8,CASSLDLQGMSTDTQYF
TRBV6-2/TRBV6-3,CASSYGRGLSYEQYF
TRBV21-1,CASSYFTGHQPQHF
TRBV27,CASSSDLGVDGYTF
TRBV10-3,CAISESLALYNEQFF
TRBV3-1/TRBV3-2,CASSPGTGVDEQYF